These T cell receptor beta chains were read from a single sample in a study of blood T cell repertoires in COVID-19. Sequenced by immunoSEQ multiplex PCR; TCRdb stores in-frame clones only, minus some. Of under 300,000 clones detected, around 80% appear once; the ten largest clones hold less than 3.5%. The specimen was peripheral blood. These TCRs come from a woman in her late teens or twenties with acute or convalescent COVID-19. Each CDR3 is given with its conserved first and last residue. The order of the fields is D gene, clone size, J gene, V gene, CDR3 DNA, CDR3 protein. D genes are given only for firm matches. The size entry is marked missing in some rows and otherwise reads once, few, many or a size class.

D: .
size: .
J: TRBJ1-1
V: TRBV18
DNA: TGTGCCAGCTCACCAACCGGGACAACCACTGAAGCTTTCTTT
CDR3: CASSPTGTTTEAFF

D: .
size: .
J: TRBJ1-2
V: TRBV6-2/TRBV6-3
DNA: TGTGCCAGCAGTTACGGGGGGACGCCTCGCTATGGCTACACCTTC
CDR3: CASSYGGTPRYGYTF

D: TRBD1
size: .
J: TRBJ1-3
V: TRBV28
DNA: TGTGCCAGCAGTTTATCTACAGGGGCCTCTGGAAACACCATATATTTT
CDR3: CASSLSTGASGNTIYF

D: .
size: .
J: TRBJ1-3
V: TRBV25-1
DNA: TGTGCCAGCAGTGACCTCGGGGGAGGGGACCGCGGAAACACCATATATTTT
CDR3: CASSDLGGGDRGNTIYF

D: .
size: few
J: TRBJ2-1
V: TRBV7-6
DNA: TGTGCCAGCAGCAAACAGGCGGCCGGCTCCTACAATGAGCAGTTCTTC
CDR3: CASSKQAAGSYNEQFF

D: TRBD1
size: .
J: TRBJ1-2
V: TRBV27
DNA: TGTGCCAGCGGACCGATGGGACAGGGGGCCGACTATGGCTACACCTTC
CDR3: CASGPMGQGADYGYTF

D: .
size: .
J: TRBJ1-2
V: TRBV5-1
DNA: TGCGCCAGCAGCTTGGAAGCGACAGCTTCCTATGGCTACACCTTC
CDR3: CASSLEATASYGYTF

D: .
size: .
J: TRBJ2-6
V: TRBV19
DNA: TGTGCCAGTAGTATTGGACTGATCTCTGGGGCCAACGTCCTGACTTTC
CDR3: CASSIGLISGANVLTF

D: TRBD2
size: .
J: TRBJ2-2
V: TRBV19
DNA: TGTGCCAGTAGTACGGGGACTAGCGGGGCCTACACCGGGGAGCTGTTTTTT
CDR3: CASSTGTSGAYTGELFF

D: TRBD2
size: .
J: TRBJ2-5
V: TRBV3-1/TRBV3-2
DNA: TGTGCCAGCAGCCAAGACCCCGGACTAGCGGGAGCCGGGGAGACCCAGTACTTC
CDR3: CASSQDPGLAGAGETQYF

D: TRBD2
size: .
J: TRBJ2-1
V: TRBV7-3
DNA: TGTGCCAGCAGCTTAGGTCGGGACTACTACAATGAGCAGTTCTTC
CDR3: CASSLGRDYYNEQFF

D: .
size: .
J: TRBJ2-5
V: TRBV5-1
DNA: TGCGCCAGCAGCTTAGCTAGCGAAGAGACCCAGTACTTC
CDR3: CASSLASEETQYF

D: .
size: .
J: TRBJ2-7
V: TRBV21-1
DNA: TGTGCCAGCAGCAAACAGGGGGTATCCTACGAGCAGTACTTC
CDR3: CASSKQGVSYEQYF

D: .
size: .
J: TRBJ1-6
V: TRBV27
DNA: TGTGCCAGCAGTTTAAGTTTGCCGGGGGTCCTCTCCTATAATTCACCCCTCCACTTT
CDR3: CASSLSLPGVLSYNSPLHF

D: TRBD2
size: .
J: TRBJ2-1
V: TRBV7-9
DNA: TGTGCCAGCAGCTTCCAGGGTGGTGGCGGGAGGAGGTATGAGCAGTTCTTC
CDR3: CASSFQGGGGRRYEQFF

D: TRBD2
size: .
J: TRBJ2-1
V: TRBV30
DNA: TGTGCCTGGAGTGTGGGGCAGAGCGGGAGTCGGGGCCGGAAGCAGTTCTTC
CDR3: CAWSVGQSGSRGRKQFF

D: TRBD2
size: once
J: TRBJ2-7
V: TRBV18
DNA: TGTGCCAGCTCCCGCGTCTCTAGCGGGAGTTTGTCTGGCGAGCAGTACTTC
CDR3: CASSRVSSGSLSGEQYF

D: .
size: few
J: TRBJ2-5
V: TRBV18
DNA: TGTGCCAGCTCACCGGTGGCAGGGTTGGGAGAGACCCAGTACTTC
CDR3: CASSPVAGLGETQYF

D: TRBD2
size: .
J: TRBJ2-1
V: TRBV7-3
DNA: TGTGCCAGCAGCCTTGTGGGACCGGGACTAGCGGGAGCTGGGGATGAGCAGTTCTTC
CDR3: CASSLVGPGLAGAGDEQFF

D: .
size: .
J: TRBJ1-2
V: TRBV5-4
DNA: TGTGCCAGCAGCTTGTTTAGCACCCCAGGGCATGGCTACACCTTC
CDR3: CASSLFSTPGHGYTF

D: TRBD1
size: .
J: TRBJ1-5
V: TRBV6-6
DNA: TGTGCCAGCAGTGGACAGGGGTCCAGTGAAGCCCAGCATTTT
CDR3: CASSGQGSSEAQHF

D: TRBD2
size: .
J: TRBJ2-7
V: TRBV29-1
DNA: TGCAGCGTTGAGGCTAGCGGAACCTACGAGCAGTACTTC
CDR3: CSVEASGTYEQYF

D: TRBD1
size: .
J: TRBJ2-7
V: TRBV30
DNA: TGTGCCTGGAGTAGATTGACAGGGGTCTACGAGCAGTACTTC
CDR3: CAWSRLTGVYEQYF

D: .
size: few
J: TRBJ2-2
V: TRBV6-5
DNA: TGTGCCAGCAGTCCCGGGTATTCCGGGGAGCTGTTTTTT
CDR3: CASSPGYSGELFF

D: .
size: once
J: TRBJ2-2
V: TRBV10-3
DNA: TGTGCCATCAGCGAACAACTAGTTTCCACTGTCACCGGGGAGCTGTTTTTT
CDR3: CAISEQLVSTVTGELFF

D: TRBD1
size: .
J: TRBJ1-2
V: TRBV28
DNA: TGTGCCAGCAGTTTAATTGGGACAGGGGGCAAAGTTTATGGCTACACCTTC
CDR3: CASSLIGTGGKVYGYTF

D: .
size: .
J: TRBJ1-1
V: TRBV21-1
DNA: TGTGCCAGCAGCAAAGGACAGGAAGCTTTCTTT
CDR3: CASSKGQEAFF

D: TRBD1
size: once
J: TRBJ2-7
V: TRBV28
DNA: TGTGCCAGCAGAGACCCCGACAGGGATGACTCCTACGAGCAGTACTTC
CDR3: CASRDPDRDDSYEQYF

D: .
size: .
J: TRBJ2-1
V: TRBV6-6
DNA: TGTGCCAGCAGTTATCTGAGCGGGCGAAACAATGAGCAGTTCTTC
CDR3: CASSYLSGRNNEQFF

D: .
size: .
J: TRBJ1-5
V: TRBV18
DNA: TGTGCCAGCTCATCGACAGGATCCAATCAGCCCCAGCATTTT
CDR3: CASSSTGSNQPQHF

D: TRBD2
size: .
J: TRBJ2-7
V: TRBV5-6
DNA: TGTGCCAGCAGCTTGGGTAGCGGGAGGCTCTACGAGCAGTACTTC
CDR3: CASSLGSGRLYEQYF

D: TRBD2
size: .
J: TRBJ2-3
V: TRBV7-2
DNA: TGTGCCAGCAGCCCTCCGCGGACTAGCGGGAGTAGCACAGATACGCAGTATTTT
CDR3: CASSPPRTSGSSTDTQYF

D: TRBD1
size: .
J: TRBJ2-7
V: TRBV7-9
DNA: TGTGCCAGCAGCCACACCCCCGGACAGGGCGCCTACGAGCAGTACTTC
CDR3: CASSHTPGQGAYEQYF

D: TRBD2
size: .
J: TRBJ2-5
V: TRBV19
DNA: TGTGCCAGCACACAAGCGGGAGTCTGGGAGACCCAGTACTTC
CDR3: CASTQAGVWETQYF

D: .
size: .
J: TRBJ1-2
V: TRBV25-1
DNA: TGTGCCAGCAGTGTTGCCGGCGGGGATGGCTACACCTTC
CDR3: CASSVAGGDGYTF

D: .
size: .
J: TRBJ2-7
V: TRBV6-5
DNA: TGTGCCAGCAGTCCAGGGGTCACCTACGAGCAGTACTTC
CDR3: CASSPGVTYEQYF

D: .
size: .
J: TRBJ2-5
V: TRBV11-2
DNA: TGTGCCAGCAGTCAGATCCGGGAGCAGTACTTC
CDR3: CASSQIREQYF

D: .
size: .
J: TRBJ1-4
V: TRBV27
DNA: TGTGCCAGCACATCAGGGGATGCAACTAATGAAAAACTGTTTTTT
CDR3: CASTSGDATNEKLFF

D: TRBD2
size: .
J: TRBJ2-7
V: TRBV6-5
DNA: TGTGCCAGCACCAAAGGGGAGGGGCAGTACTTC
CDR3: CASTKGEGQYF

D: .
size: once
J: TRBJ2-7
V: TRBV20-1
DNA: TGCAGTGCTAGTTTAGTACGGGAGTGGTATAGGTACGAGCAGTACTTC
CDR3: CSASLVREWYRYEQYF

D: .
size: .
J: TRBJ2-1
V: TRBV6-6
DNA: TGTGCCAGCGGGGCATCCCCCTCCTACAATGAGCAGTTCTTC
CDR3: CASGASPSYNEQFF

D: .
size: once
J: TRBJ2-7
V: TRBV4-3
DNA: TGCGCCAGCAGCCAAGACTCCTCCTACGAGCAGTACTTC
CDR3: CASSQDSSYEQYF

D: .
size: few
J: TRBJ2-1
V: TRBV5-6
DNA: TGTGCCAGCACCTGGATCGGGAGCTCCTACAATGAGCAGTTCTTC
CDR3: CASTWIGSSYNEQFF

D: .
size: .
J: TRBJ2-7
V: TRBV19
DNA: TGTGCCAGTAGTAATGGACTAACGACCTACGAGCAGTACTTC
CDR3: CASSNGLTTYEQYF

D: TRBD1
size: .
J: TRBJ1-6
V: TRBV2
DNA: TGTGCCAGCAGTGGATACAGGGGGCTCCATTCACCCCTCCACTTT
CDR3: CASSGYRGLHSPLHF

D: .
size: .
J: TRBJ2-5
V: TRBV19
DNA: TGTGCCAGTAGCCGGGGGGCGCAAGAGACCCAGTACTTC
CDR3: CASSRGAQETQYF

D: .
size: .
J: TRBJ2-7
V: TRBV28
DNA: TGTGCCAGCAGCCGCCCTATACGCGAGCAGTACTTC
CDR3: CASSRPIREQYF

D: .
size: .
J: TRBJ1-2
V: TRBV19
DNA: TGTGCCAGCTCACGAATGGACAGCACAGTGAATGGCTACACCTTC
CDR3: CASSRMDSTVNGYTF

D: .
size: .
J: TRBJ1-1
V: TRBV5-5
DNA: TGTGCCAGCACAATAGAAGGGGCGCGGGGAAAAGCTTTCTTT
CDR3: CASTIEGARGKAFF

D: .
size: .
J: TRBJ2-1
V: TRBV15
DNA: TGTGCCACCAGCAAGTTGACGTTAGCTGTCCCCCACAATGAGCAGTTCTTC
CDR3: CATSKLTLAVPHNEQFF

D: TRBD2
size: .
J: TRBJ2-1
V: TRBV27
DNA: TGTGCCAGCAGTTTCGGGAGGGCCGGTGAGCAGTTCTTC
CDR3: CASSFGRAGEQFF

D: TRBD2
size: few
J: TRBJ2-2
V: TRBV3-1/TRBV3-2
DNA: TGTGCCAGCAGCCCCGGGGTAGCGGGAGGGCAAAATACCGGGGAGCTGTTTTTT
CDR3: CASSPGVAGGQNTGELFF

D: TRBD1
size: .
J: TRBJ1-5
V: TRBV3-1/TRBV3-2
DNA: TGTGCCAGCAGCCAAGATAACCCGGGACAGGGGAACCAGCCCCAGCATTTT
CDR3: CASSQDNPGQGNQPQHF

D: TRBD1
size: .
J: TRBJ1-6
V: TRBV9
DNA: TGTGCCAGCAGTGGGACAGCAGTTTCACCCCTCCACTTT
CDR3: CASSGTAVSPLHF

D: .
size: .
J: TRBJ1-1
V: TRBV18
DNA: TGTGCCAGCTCACCCGCGGGGTTGAACACTGAAGCTTTCTTT
CDR3: CASSPAGLNTEAFF